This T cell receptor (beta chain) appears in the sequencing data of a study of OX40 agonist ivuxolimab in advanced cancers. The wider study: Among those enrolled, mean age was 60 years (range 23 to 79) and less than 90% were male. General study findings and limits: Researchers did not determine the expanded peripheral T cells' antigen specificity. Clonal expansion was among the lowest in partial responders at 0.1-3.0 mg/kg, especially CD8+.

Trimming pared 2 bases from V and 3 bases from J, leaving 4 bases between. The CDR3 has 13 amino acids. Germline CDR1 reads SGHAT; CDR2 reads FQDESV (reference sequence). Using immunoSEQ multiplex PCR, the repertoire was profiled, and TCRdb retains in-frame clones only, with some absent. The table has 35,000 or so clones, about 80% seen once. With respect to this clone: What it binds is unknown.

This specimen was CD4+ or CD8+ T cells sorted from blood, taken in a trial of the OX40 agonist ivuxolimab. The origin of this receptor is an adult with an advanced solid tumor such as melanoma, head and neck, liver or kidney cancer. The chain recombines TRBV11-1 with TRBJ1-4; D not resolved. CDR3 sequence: CASSLQPNEKLFF. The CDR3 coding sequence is TGTGCCAGCAGCTTACAGCCTAATGAAAAACTGTTTTTT.